These T cell receptor beta chains were read from a single sample in a study of blood T cells in healthy people across ages. MiXCR, run by TCRdb on the 5' RACE reads, gives a single entry per CDR3 protein. The data show around 800,000 distinct CDR3 sequences, with around 68% seen just once and around a quarter held by the top ten. Sequencing was done on a sample of blood. These receptors all come from a man younger than 45 in good health. The CDR3 runs from the conserved cysteine through the conserved F or W. The D gene is left open where the match is weak.

cdr3_length,v_call,j_call,d_call,cdr3_aa,cdr3_nt
13,TRBV5-1,TRBJ2-5,.,CASSMNRKETQYF,TGCGCCAGCAGCATGAACAGAAAAGAGACCCAGTACTTC
23,TRBV11-2,TRBJ2-3,TRBD2,CASSLGNRPLTSGGVWSTDTQYF,TGTGCCAGCAGCTTAGGGAACAGGCCCCTGACTAGCGGGGGGGTGTGGAGCACAGATACGCAGTATTTT
17,TRBV13,TRBJ2-2,TRBD2,CASSPWTSGGAPGELFF,TGTGCCAGCAGCCCATGGACTAGCGGGGGGGCCCCCGGGGAGCTGTTTTTT
14,TRBV28,TRBJ2-1,.,CASSPVLEIYEQFF,TGTGCCAGCAGTCCAGTATTGGAGATCTATGAGCAGTTCTTC
17,TRBV12-3/TRBV12-4,TRBJ2-7,TRBD1,CASSYGTASPLGNEQYF,TGTGCCAGCAGTTACGGGACAGCCTCACCCCTCGGGAATGAGCAGTACTTC
15,TRBV7-6,TRBJ1-6,.,CASSLALNLNSPLHF,TGTGCCAGCAGCTTAGCTTTGAACCTCAATTCACCCCTCCACTTT
14,TRBV29-1,TRBJ2-1,TRBD1,CSAAGQGEANKQFF,TGCAGCGCCGCGGGACAGGGGGAAGCTAATAAGCAGTTCTTC
15,TRBV19,TRBJ2-3,TRBD1,CASSGRTGQTDTQYF,TGTGCCAGTAGTGGACGGACAGGGCAGACAGATACGCAGTATTTT
14,TRBV9,TRBJ2-7,.,CASSVGNSYYEQYF,TGTGCCAGCAGCGTAGGTAACAGCTACTACGAGCAGTACTTC
16,TRBV7-9,TRBJ2-7,TRBD2,CASSLARGGGEYEQYF,TGTGCCAGCAGCTTAGCGCGCGGCGGGGGGGAATACGAGCAGTACTTC
14,TRBV5-5,TRBJ2-7,TRBD1,CASSRTGLTYEQYF,TGTGCCAGCAGCCGGACAGGGCTTACCTACGAGCAGTACTTC
14,TRBV27,TRBJ2-3,.,CASSLSLLADTQYF,TGTGCCAGCAGTTTATCACTCCTCGCAGATACGCAGTATTTT